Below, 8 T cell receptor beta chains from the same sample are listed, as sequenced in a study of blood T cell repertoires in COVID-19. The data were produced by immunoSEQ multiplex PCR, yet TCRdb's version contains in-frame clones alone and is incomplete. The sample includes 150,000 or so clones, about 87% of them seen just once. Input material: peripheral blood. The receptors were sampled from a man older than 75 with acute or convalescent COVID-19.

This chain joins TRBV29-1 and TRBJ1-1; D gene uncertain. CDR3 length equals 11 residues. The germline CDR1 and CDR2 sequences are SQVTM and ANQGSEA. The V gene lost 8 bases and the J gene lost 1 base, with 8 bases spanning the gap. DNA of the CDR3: TGCAGCTCCCGGGAGAACACTGAAGCTTTCTTT. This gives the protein CSSRENTEAFF.

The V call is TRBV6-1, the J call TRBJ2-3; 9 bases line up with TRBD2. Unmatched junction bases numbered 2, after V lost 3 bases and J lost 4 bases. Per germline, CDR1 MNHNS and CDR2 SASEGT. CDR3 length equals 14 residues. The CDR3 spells CASSDSGGADTQYF. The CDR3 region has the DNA TGTGCCAGCAGTGATAGCGGGGGTGCAGATACGCAGTATTTT.

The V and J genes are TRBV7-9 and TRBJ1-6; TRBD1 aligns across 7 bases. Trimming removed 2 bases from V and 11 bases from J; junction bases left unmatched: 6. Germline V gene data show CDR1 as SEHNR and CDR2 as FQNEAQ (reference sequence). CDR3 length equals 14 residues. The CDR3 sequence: CASSLTQGTTPLHF. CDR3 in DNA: TGTGCCAGCAGCTTAACACAGGGGACAACACCCCTCCACTTT.

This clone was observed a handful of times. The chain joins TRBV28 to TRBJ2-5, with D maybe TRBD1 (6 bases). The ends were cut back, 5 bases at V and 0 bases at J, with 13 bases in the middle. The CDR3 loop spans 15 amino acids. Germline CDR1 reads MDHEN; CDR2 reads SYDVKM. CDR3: CASSNHQGNQETQYF. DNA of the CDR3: TGTGCCAGCAGTAACCACCAGGGGAACCAAGAGACCCAGTACTTC.

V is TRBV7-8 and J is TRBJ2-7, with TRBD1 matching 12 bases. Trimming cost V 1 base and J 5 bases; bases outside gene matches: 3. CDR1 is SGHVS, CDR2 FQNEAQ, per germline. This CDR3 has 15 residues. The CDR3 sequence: CASSLVGTGGHEQYF. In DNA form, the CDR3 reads TGTGCCAGCAGCTTAGTGGGGACAGGGGGCCACGAGCAGTACTTC.

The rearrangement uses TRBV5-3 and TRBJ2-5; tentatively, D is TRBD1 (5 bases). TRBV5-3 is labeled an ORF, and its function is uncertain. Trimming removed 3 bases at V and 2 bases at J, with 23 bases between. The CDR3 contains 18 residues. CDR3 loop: CARSWWTHPENFQETQYF. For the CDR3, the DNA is TGTGCCAGAAGCTGGTGGACACATCCGGAAAACTTTCAAGAGACCCAGTACTTC.

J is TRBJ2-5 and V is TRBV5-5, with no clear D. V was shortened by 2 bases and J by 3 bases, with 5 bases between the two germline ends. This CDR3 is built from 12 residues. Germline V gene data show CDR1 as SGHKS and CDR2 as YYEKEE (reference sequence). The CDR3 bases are TGTGCCAGCAGCTTCTTTGAAGAGACCCAGTACTTC. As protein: CASSFFEETQYF.

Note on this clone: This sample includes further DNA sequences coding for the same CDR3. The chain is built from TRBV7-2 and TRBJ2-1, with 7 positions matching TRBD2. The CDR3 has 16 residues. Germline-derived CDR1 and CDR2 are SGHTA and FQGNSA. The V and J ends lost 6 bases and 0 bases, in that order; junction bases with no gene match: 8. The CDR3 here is CASSLDGGSSYNEQFF. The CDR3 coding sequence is TGTGCCAGCAGTCTAGACGGCGGGAGCTCCTACAATGAGCAGTTCTTC.